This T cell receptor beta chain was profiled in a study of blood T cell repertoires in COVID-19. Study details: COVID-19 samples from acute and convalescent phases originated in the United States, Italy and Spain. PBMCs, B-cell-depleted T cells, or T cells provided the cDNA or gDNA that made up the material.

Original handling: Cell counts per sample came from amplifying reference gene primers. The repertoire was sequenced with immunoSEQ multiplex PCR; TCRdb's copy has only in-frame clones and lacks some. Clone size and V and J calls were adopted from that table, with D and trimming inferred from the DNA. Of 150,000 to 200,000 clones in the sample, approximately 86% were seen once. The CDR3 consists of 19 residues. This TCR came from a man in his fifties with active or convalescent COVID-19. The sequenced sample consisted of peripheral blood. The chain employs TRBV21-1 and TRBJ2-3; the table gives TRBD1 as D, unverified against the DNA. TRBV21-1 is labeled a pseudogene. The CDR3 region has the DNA TGTGCCAGCAGCAAACACTCTTATGTCGGGACAGGGTTTACAGATACGCAGTATTTT. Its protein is CASSKHSYVGTGFTDTQYF.